A single sample gave rise to the 7 T cell receptor beta chains below, sequenced in a study of cytomegalovirus exposure and HLA in healthy donors. The PCR was carried out with 60 Vbeta primers and 13 Jbeta primers. The repertoire was sequenced with immunoSEQ multiplex PCR; TCRdb's copy has only in-frame clones and lacks some. Among 150,000 to 200,000 clones listed, 70% to 85% were seen once. Source material: PBMCs. Receptor source: a boy younger than 10 in good health and CMV-seronegative.

This sequence joins TRBV11-2 and TRBJ2-7, with D perhaps matching TRBD1 (6 bases). The germline gives CDR1 SGHAT, CDR2 FQNNGV. CDR3 length: 12 residues. Trimming left V 5 bases short and J 6 bases short, with 11 bases between. This CDR3 reads CASSPDRREQYF. In nucleotides, the CDR3 is TGTGCCAGCAGCCCCGACAGGCGCGAGCAGTACTTC.

The chain combines TRBV7-2 with TRBJ1-3, with D uncertain. This CDR3 contains 15 residues. From germline, CDR1 is SGHTA and CDR2 FQGNSA. Trimming removed 4 bases at V and 0 bases at J, with 10 bases between. The CDR3 DNA reads as TGTGCCAGCAGCTCCCAAACTCTCTCTGGAAACACCATATATTTT. Amino acids: CASSSQTLSGNTIYF.

The CDR3 DNA reads TGTGCCAGCAGCGTAGATTGGGAGGGGTTGTTGGGCTACACCTTC. Translating gives CASSVDWEGLLGYTF. The rearrangement joins TRBV9 to TRBJ1-2, with a possible D match to TRBD1 (5 bases). This CDR3 comprises 15 residues. Germline V gene lookup returns CDR1 SGDLS and CDR2 YYNGEE. Trimming took 0 bases from V and 8 from J, leaving 17 bases between them. Combining the CDR3 with reference TRBV9 and TRBJ1-2 gives the whole variable domain DSGVTQTPKHLITATGQRVTLRCSPRSGDLSVYWYQQSLDQGLQFLIQYYNGEERAKGNILERFSAQQFPDLHSELNLSSLELGDSALYFCASSVDWEGLLGYTFGSGTRLTVV.

This chain links TRBV13 with TRBJ2-5, with D hard to call. The length of the CDR3 is 13 residues. The V gene's germline CDR1 is PRHDT and CDR2 FYEKMQ (reference sequence). V shed 2 bases and J shed 1 base, with 5 bases lying between them. CDR3 region: CASSLQAQETQYF. As DNA, the CDR3 is TGTGCCAGCAGCTTACAGGCCCAAGAGACCCAGTACTTC.

This chain joins TRBV5-1 and TRBJ2-5, with D unresolved. V lost 2 bases and J lost 3, with 5 bases in between. Germline CDR1 and CDR2: SGHRS and YFSETQ. This CDR3 has 12 amino acids. The CDR3 region has the DNA TGCGCCAGCAGCTTAACGGAAGAGACCCAGTACTTC. Residues: CASSLTEETQYF.

The chain couples TRBV11-2 to TRBJ2-7; TRBD1 matches at 8 bases. The CDR3 is 13 amino acids. With 0 bases clipped from V and 10 bases from J, the junction kept 5 bases outside the gene matches. Looked up from germline, CDR1 is SGHAT and CDR2 is FQNNGV. The CDR3 nucleotides are TGTGCCAGCAGCTTAGATGGACAGGGCGGACAGTACTTC. Translating gives CASSLDGQGGQYF.

This chain joins TRBV4-1 and TRBJ1-4; the D is unclear. The CDR3 extends over 17 amino acids. Between the trimmed V and J ends, which lost 0 bases and 4 bases, there was a span of 15 bases. Germline loops: CDR1 MGHRA, CDR2 YSYEKL. The CDR3 sequence is CASSQERTGRFNEKLFF. The DNA for the CDR3 is TGCGCCAGCAGCCAAGAAAGGACGGGGAGATTTAATGAAAAACTGTTTTTT.